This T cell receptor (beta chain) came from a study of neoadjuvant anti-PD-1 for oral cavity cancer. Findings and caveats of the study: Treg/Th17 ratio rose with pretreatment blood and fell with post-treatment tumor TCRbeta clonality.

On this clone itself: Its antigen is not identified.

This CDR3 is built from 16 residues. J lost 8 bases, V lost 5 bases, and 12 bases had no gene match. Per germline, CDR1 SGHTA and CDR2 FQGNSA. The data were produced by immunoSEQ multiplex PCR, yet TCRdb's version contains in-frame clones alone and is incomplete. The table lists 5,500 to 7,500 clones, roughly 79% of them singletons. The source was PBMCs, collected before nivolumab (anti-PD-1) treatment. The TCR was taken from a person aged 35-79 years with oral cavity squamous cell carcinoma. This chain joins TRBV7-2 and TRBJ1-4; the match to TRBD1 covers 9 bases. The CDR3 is CASSPGPTGGREKLFF. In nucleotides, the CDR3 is TGTGCCAGCAGCCCAGGCCCGACAGGGGGGAGGGAAAAACTGTTTTTT. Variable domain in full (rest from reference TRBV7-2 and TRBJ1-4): GAGVSQSPSNKVTEKGKDVELRCDPISGHTALYWYRQSLGQGLEFLIYFQGNSAPDKSGLPSDRFSAERTGGSVSTLTIQRTQQEDSAVYLCASSPGPTGGREKLFFGSGTQLSVL.